This TCR beta chain was found in a study of vaccination effects on CD4 cells after COVID-19. Data came from immunoSEQ multiplex PCR; TCRdb stores just in-frame clones and leaves some out. The sample has 45,000 to 60,000 clones; 60% to 85% are singletons. With 1 base removed from V and 6 bases from J, the gap between germline ends came to 12 bases. The length of the CDR3 is 15 residues. From germline, CDR1 is SGHTA and CDR2 FQGTGA. At the end of nine to ten days of culture, CD4+ T cells were isolated. Vaccine recipients had no previous SARS-CoV-2 infection; their nucleocapsid antibodies were negative. A word on this clone: Antigen unknown.

Broader study findings: In the study, convalescent patients were few, and early post-infection timepoints were absent. Just 1 of 255 vaccine-induced clones in healthy recipients was cross-reactive.

The chain combines TRBV7-3 with TRBJ2-2; D may be TRBD2 (5 bases). The TCR sequence derives from a human donor who received a COVID-19 vaccine. Material: CD4+ T cells from PBMCs cultured without peptide, obtained before COVID-19 vaccination. The CDR3 spells CASSLSPQAAGELFF. The DNA for the CDR3 is TGTGCCAGCAGCTTAAGTCCGCAAGCGGCCGGGGAGCTGTTTTTT. The full variable domain, its missing parts supplied by reference TRBV7-3 and TRBJ2-2, is GAGVSQTPSNKVTEKGKYVELRCDPISGHTALYWYRQSLGQGPEFLIYFQGTGAADDSGLPNDRFFAVRPEGSVSTLKIQRTERGDSAVYLCASSLSPQAAGELFFGEGSRLTVL.